This T cell receptor (beta chain) was retrieved from a study of blood T cell repertoires in COVID-19. How the authors handled the data: By means of reference gene primer amplification, nucleated cell counts were estimated. Some clones are missing from TCRdb's copy, which holds only in-frame ones; the method was immunoSEQ multiplex PCR. V and J calls and clone size are given by that table; D and trimming were obtained from the DNA. The repertoire holds under 250,000 clones, with around 90% as singletons. Germline loops: CDR1 SGHTA, CDR2 FQGTGA. V lost 5 bases and J lost 4, with 18 bases in between. CDR3 length: 15 amino acids.

The clonotype was recovered from a man between 60 and 75 years old who had recovered from COVID-19. This sequence joins TRBV7-3 and TRBJ2-7; D is perhaps TRBD1 (6 bases). Sequencing input: peripheral blood. In nucleotides, the CDR3 is TGTGCCAGCAGCCTGAGGTCGGGACACAAATACGAGCAGTACTTC. This gives the protein CASSLRSGHKYEQYF. The full variable domain, rest sourced from reference TRBV7-3 and TRBJ2-7, is GAGVSQTPSNKVTEKGKYVELRCDPISGHTALYWYRQSLGQGPEFLIYFQGTGAADDSGLPNDRFFAVRPEGSVSTLKIQRTERGDSAVYLCASSLRSGHKYEQYFGPGTRLTVT.